A single T cell receptor beta chain is shown here with its context. Its target is unknown. These data originate in a study of CD8+ T cells in alopecia areata. Looking at the study overall: Treated patients received oral tofacitinib, 5 to 10 mg twice daily.

Germline CDR1 is SQVTM and CDR2 is ANQGSEA. The germline V and J ends were trimmed by 4 bases and 7 bases, with 16 bases remaining between them. The CDR3 is made up of 13 amino acids. Following extraction, RNA underwent reverse transcription to cDNA, which served as the sequencing template. Produced via immunoSEQ multiplex PCR; TCRdb's table is partial and in-frame only. The sample lists about 150,000 clones; 87% were seen once. Study results and caveats: Lesional scalp, especially alopecia totalis/universalis, showed higher clonality than normal scalp.

The chain joins TRBV29-1 to TRBJ2-5; D might be TRBD1 or TRBD2, each matching 5 bases. The TCR comes from a human donor with alopecia areata. The starting material was CD8+ T cells sorted from blood, obtained at week 0. The CDR3 loop is CSVASGTLATQYF. The CDR3, as DNA: TGCAGCGTTGCGTCCGGGACCCTTGCGACCCAGTACTTC. The full variable domain, in which reference TRBV29-1 and TRBJ2-5 provide the parts outside the CDR3, is SAVISQKPSRDICQRGTSLTIQCQVDSQVTMMFWYRQQPGQSLTLIATANQGSEATYESGFVIDKFPISRPNLTFSTLTVSNMSPEDSSIYLCSVASGTLATQYFGPGTRLLVL.